These T cell receptor beta chains were read from a single sample in a study of T cell repertoires in cytomegalovirus infection. These receptors have no identified antigens. TCRdb processed the reads anew with MiXCR; each CDR3 protein has one entry. The table includes 51,000 or so distinct CDR3 sequences, roughly 21% detected once. The sample was CD8+ T cells from cultured PBMCs, taken from culture after CMV antigen stimulation. All receptors come from a human donor in good health (CMV status not recorded). Some clones in this sample may be carry-over from other donors' samples. The CDR3 runs from the conserved cysteine through the conserved F or W. A D gene is named only where the DNA matches it firmly. Not all rows give a size; the values are once, few, many and, for expanded clones, a class.

v_gene	j_gene	d_gene	abundance	CDR3nt	CDR3aa
TRBV7-2	TRBJ1-6	TRBD1	few	TGTGCCAGCAGCCGACAGGGTACTTCACCCCTCCACTTT	CASSRQGTSPLHF
TRBV9	TRBJ1-3	.	.	TGTGCCAGCAGCGTAGCCGGGCGACCAAGATCTGGAAACACCATATATTTT	CASSVAGRPRSGNTIYF
TRBV4-1	TRBJ1-5	.	few	TGCGCCAGCAGCCAAGTCGAACAGTGGAATCAGCCCCAGCATTTT	CASSQVEQWNQPQHF
TRBV7-2	TRBJ1-4	.	many	TGTGCCAGCAGCCAAGGGAACAGGGCAACTAATGAAAAACTGTTTTTT	CASSQGNRATNEKLFF
TRBV6-2/TRBV6-3	TRBJ2-6	.	.	TGTGCCAGCCAATTCTCTGGGGCCAACGTCCTGACTTTC	CASQFSGANVLTF
TRBV12-3/TRBV12-4	TRBJ2-2	.	.	TGTGCCAGCAGCCTTAGTAGGGAGCTGTTTTTT	CASSLSRELFF
TRBV6-5	TRBJ2-7	.	.	TGTGCCAGTCAACCGGGAAAGCCCTACGAGCAGTACTTC	CASQPGKPYEQYF
TRBV12-3/TRBV12-4	TRBJ2-5	.	few	TGTGCCAGCAGAGGGGGCCAAGAGACCCAGTACTTC	CASRGGQETQYF
TRBV27	TRBJ2-7	TRBD1	few	TGTGCCAGCAGTTCCTCTACAGGGGATACACTCTACGAGCAGTACTTC	CASSSSTGDTLYEQYF
TRBV6-2/TRBV6-3	TRBJ2-1	.	.	TGTGCCAGCAGTTACGGCACAGGGAGCTCCTACAATGAGCAGTTCTTC	CASSYGTGSSYNEQFF
TRBV12-3/TRBV12-4	TRBJ2-1	.	few	TGTGCCAGCAGTTTAGGCTGGGGATCCTACAATGAGCAGTTCTTC	CASSLGWGSYNEQFF
TRBV27	TRBJ2-1	.	.	TGTGCCAGCAGTTTATTTAGGACGGAAAAGGATGAGCAGTTCTTC	CASSLFRTEKDEQFF
TRBV27	TRBJ1-1	TRBD1	few	TGTGCCAGCATGATTCGGACAGGAGGCACTGAAGCTTTCTTT	CASMIRTGGTEAFF
TRBV6-6	TRBJ1-2	.	.	TGTGCCAGCAGTTACGACAGGACGGCTAACTATGGCTACACCTTC	CASSYDRTANYGYTF
TRBV7-6	TRBJ2-1	TRBD2	.	TGTGCCAGCAGCCCATCGACTAGCGGGGGGACCGAGCAGTTCTTC	CASSPSTSGGTEQFF
TRBV29-1	TRBJ2-2	TRBD2	.	TGCAGCGCCAGAGGAACTAGCGGGGTGTCGAACACCGGGGAGCTGTTTTTT	CSARGTSGVSNTGELFF
TRBV7-2	TRBJ2-7	.	.	TGTGCCAGCAGCTCCCGGGACACTAACCCCTACGAGCAGTACTTC	CASSSRDTNPYEQYF
TRBV7-2	TRBJ2-5	TRBD2	.	TGTGCCAGCAGCGTAACTAGCGGGGGAACCCAAGAGACCCAGTACTTC	CASSVTSGGTQETQYF
TRBV27	TRBJ2-1	.	.	TGTGCCAGCAGTTCGTCCCTGGGGGGCGGTCGGGGTGAGCAGTTCTTC	CASSSSLGGGRGEQFF
TRBV7-2	TRBJ2-7	TRBD2	few	TGTGCCAGCACCAAACTAGCGGGGGCCTACGAGCAGTACTTC	CASTKLAGAYEQYF
TRBV6-2/TRBV6-3	TRBJ2-1	TRBD2	.	TGTGCCAGCAGTTACGTTGGGACTAGCGTTCGTGAGCAGTTCTTC	CASSYVGTSVREQFF
TRBV4-1	TRBJ2-1	.	few	TGCGCCAGCAGCCAAGAACCCGTCGATCAGTTCTTC	CASSQEPVDQFF
TRBV10-3	TRBJ2-7	TRBD2	.	TGTGCCATCAGTGATAGGCTAGCGGGGGGCCGGTCCTACGAGCAGTACTTC	CAISDRLAGGRSYEQYF
TRBV7-8	TRBJ2-1	.	few	TGTGCCAGCAGCTCGTCCGGGACAATATACAATGAGCAGTTCTTC	CASSSSGTIYNEQFF
TRBV18	TRBJ1-2	.	.	TGTGCCTGCTCACCACGGACAGCTAGGAGCTATGGCTACACCTTC	CACSPRTARSYGYTF
TRBV7-8	TRBJ2-7	.	.	TGTGCCAGCAGCTTAGGGACTGCAACGCTAGGTTTCTACGAGCAGTACTTC	CASSLGTATLGFYEQYF
TRBV4-3	TRBJ1-4	.	few	TGCGCCAGCAGCCAAGAGACAGGCGTTAATGAAAAACTGTTTTTT	CASSQETGVNEKLFF
TRBV7-9	TRBJ2-7	.	few	TGTGCCAGCAGCTCCTTAGCGGATCACTACGAGCAGTACTTC	CASSSLADHYEQYF
TRBV4-1	TRBJ1-6	TRBD1	few	TGCGCCAGCAGCCAAGAGGGACAGGGTCTCGGATCACCCCTCCACTTT	CASSQEGQGLGSPLHF
TRBV7-9	TRBJ1-5	.	.	TGTGCCAGCACCTCCGAGGGGGATAGCAATCAGCCCCAGCATTTT	CASTSEGDSNQPQHF
TRBV6-6	TRBJ2-4	.	few	TGTGCCAGCAGTTACTCTCCCGGGGCCAAAAACATTCAGTACTTC	CASSYSPGAKNIQYF
TRBV7-3	TRBJ1-2	.	few	TGTGCCAGCAGTCCAGGGTTTGGTTATGGCTACACCTTC	CASSPGFGYGYTF
TRBV12-3/TRBV12-4	TRBJ2-3	.	.	TGTGCCAGCAGCTCCTTCGGAGTAGATACGCAGTATTTT	CASSSFGVDTQYF
TRBV15	TRBJ2-1	.	few	TGTGCCACCAGCATTGGGGACAATGAGCAGTTCTTC	CATSIGDNEQFF
TRBV6-6	TRBJ1-1	TRBD1	.	TGTGCCAGCAGCCCAGGGGGCTCGAACACTGAAGCTTTCTTT	CASSPGGSNTEAFF
TRBV11-2	TRBJ2-2	TRBD2	few	TGTGCCAGCAGCCCACGGACTAGCGGGGGCCTTACCGCCGGGGAGCTGTTTTTT	CASSPRTSGGLTAGELFF
TRBV7-9	TRBJ2-1	TRBD1	.	TGTGCCAGCAGCGGGTACAGGGGTTCCTCCTACAATGAGCAGTTCTTC	CASSGYRGSSYNEQFF
TRBV7-8	TRBJ1-3	.	.	TGTGCCAGCAGCCCGGACCTTAACTCTGGAAACACCATATATTTT	CASSPDLNSGNTIYF
TRBV7-6	TRBJ2-2	.	few	TGTGCCAGCAGCTTATTCCAGGGTGGCACCGGGGAGCTGTTTTTT	CASSLFQGGTGELFF
TRBV7-9	TRBJ2-3	.	.	TGTGCCAGCCGCCTTGGGGACTCTAGCACAGATACGCAGTATTTT	CASRLGDSSTDTQYF
TRBV12-5	TRBJ2-1	TRBD2	few	TGTGCTAGTGGTTCGGGGGGGACCTACAATGAGCAGTTCTTC	CASGSGGTYNEQFF
TRBV7-9	TRBJ2-3	TRBD1	.	TGTGCCAGCAGCTTAGGGAGGACAGGGGGCAGCACAGATACGCAGTATTTT	CASSLGRTGGSTDTQYF
TRBV11-2	TRBJ2-3	.	once	TGTGCCAGCAGCTTTACTAGCTGGGGCACAGATACGCAGTATTTT	CASSFTSWGTDTQYF
TRBV7-2	TRBJ1-2	TRBD1	few	TGTGCCAGCAGCTTAGCGATACGGACAGGGAAAGGCTACACCTTC	CASSLAIRTGKGYTF
TRBV6-5	TRBJ1-5	TRBD1	.	TGTGCCAGCAGTTACCCCGGGACAGGCCTCGGGCAGCCCCAGCATTTT	CASSYPGTGLGQPQHF
TRBV6-5	TRBJ2-7	.	few	TGTGCCAGCAGTTACGGCGGCCTAACCTACGAGCAGTACTTC	CASSYGGLTYEQYF
TRBV4-1	TRBJ2-7	TRBD1	few	TGCGCCAGCAGCGACAGGGACGAGCAGTACTTC	CASSDRDEQYF
TRBV27	TRBJ2-1	TRBD2	.	TGTGCCAGCCGAACTAGCGGGGGAAACAATGAGCAGTTCTTC	CASRTSGGNNEQFF
TRBV7-8	TRBJ2-1	TRBD2	few	TGTGCCAGCAGCTTCGTCCGGACTAGCGGCCCCGATCAGGAGCAGTTCTTC	CASSFVRTSGPDQEQFF
TRBV12-3/TRBV12-4	TRBJ1-5	.	.	TGTGCCAGCAGTTTAGCCGCAGGGGATCAGCCCCAGCATTTT	CASSLAAGDQPQHF
TRBV27	TRBJ2-3	.	many	TGTGCCAGCCAGACAGATCTTAGCACAGATACGCAGTATTTT	CASQTDLSTDTQYF
TRBV12-3/TRBV12-4	TRBJ1-3	.	.	TGTGCCAGCAGCCCCACTGGAAACACCATATATTTT	CASSPTGNTIYF
TRBV7-9	TRBJ2-1	TRBD2	few	TGTGCCAGCAGCTCGGGACTAGTTTTCGATGAGCAGTTCTTC	CASSSGLVFDEQFF
TRBV27	TRBJ2-3	.	medium-sized	TGTGCCAGCAGTCCGGGGACCCCTCCTGCAGATACGCAGTATTTT	CASSPGTPPADTQYF
TRBV27	TRBJ1-1	TRBD1	.	TGTGCCAGCAGTTCGGACAGGGCTAACACTGAAGCTTTCTTT	CASSSDRANTEAFF